These 21 T cell receptor beta chains were sequenced from one sample in a study of beta chain features in type 1 diabetes. The whole isolated RNA underwent reverse transcription, so sequencing captured expressed TCRB transcripts. Generated by immunoSEQ multiplex PCR, the TCRdb table keeps only in-frame clones and is missing some. This table has 350,000 to 400,000 clones, about 15% appearing once. The sample comprised naive CD4+ T cells from blood. The receptor source for this set is a woman aged 18-29 years in good health.

This sequence joins TRBV4-1 and TRBJ2-7, with 8 bases that match TRBD1. The germline V gene encodes CDR1 MGHRA and CDR2 YSYEKL. With V trimmed by 1 base and J by 6 bases, 17 bases remained unmatched. The CDR3 sequence is 18 residues long. CDR3 amino acids: CASSQGTPRGQGAVEQYF. DNA for the CDR3: TGCGCCAGCAGCCAAGGTACTCCGCGTGGGCAGGGGGCGGTCGAGCAGTACTTC.

This clone has only a few counts. The gene calls are TRBV7-8 and TRBJ1-2; D is uncertain. The CDR3 spans 15 residues. Germline V gives CDR1 SGHVS, CDR2 FQNEAQ. Trimming took 1 base from V and 0 from J, leaving 9 bases between them. Written as DNA, the CDR3 is TGTGCCAGCAGCTTAGATTCCGGTGCTAACTATGGCTACACCTTC. Translated, it gives CASSLDSGANYGYTF.

CDR3 coding DNA: TGTGCCAGCAGCCCGGGACAGGGGGGTATCACTGAAGCTTTCTTT. This sequence encodes CASSPGQGGITEAFF. The J gene is TRBJ1-1, the V gene TRBV4-2, with 11 positions matching TRBD1. CDR1 is LGHNA, CDR2 YNFKEQ, per germline. After removal of 4 bases from V and 4 bases from J, the junction contained 5 bases not matched to a gene. The CDR3 totals 15 residues.

This clone turned up a few times. The genes are TRBV28 and TRBJ2-1; a weak D match, TRBD2 (6 bases). The V gene lost 4 bases and the J gene lost 5 bases, with 12 bases spanning the gap. The CDR3 runs to 14 residues. CDR1 is MDHEN, CDR2 SYDVKM, per germline. This chain's CDR3 is CASSSAGPNNEQFF. The CDR3 DNA sequence: TGTGCCAGCAGTTCGGCGGGACCGAACAATGAGCAGTTCTTC.

CDR3 protein: CSVENSGSYEQYF. CDR3 coding DNA: TGCAGCGTTGAAAATAGCGGTTCCTACGAGCAGTACTTC. This chain connects TRBV29-1 to TRBJ2-7, with TRBD2 as a possible D gene (6 bases). This CDR3 region has 13 residues. Per germline, CDR1 SQVTM and CDR2 ANQGSEA. Trimming stripped 2 bases from V and 1 base from J, with 9 bases between.

V gene TRBV5-1 combines with J gene TRBJ2-1, with 9 positions matching TRBD2. Germline V gene sequence: CDR1 SGHRS, CDR2 YFSETQ. V lost 1 base, J lost 3 bases, and 5 bases stayed unmatched. The CDR3 totals 16 residues. Here the CDR3 reads CASSLRASGIYNEQFF. The CDR3 bases are TGCGCCAGCAGCTTGAGGGCTAGCGGGATCTACAATGAGCAGTTCTTC. The entire variable domain, with the rest obtained from reference TRBV5-1 and TRBJ2-1, is as follows: KAGVTQTPRYLIKTRGQQVTLSCSPISGHRSVSWYQQTPGQGLQFLFEYFSETQRNKGNFPGRFSGRQFSNSRSEMNVSTLELGDSALYLCASSLRASGIYNEQFFGPGTRLTVL.

This clone was seen a handful of times. The chain carries TRBV5-1 and TRBJ2-7; 10 positions agree with TRBD1. The CDR3 is 13 residues long. Trimming removed 4 bases from V and 6 bases from J; junction bases left unmatched: 4. The V gene's germline CDR1 is SGHRS and CDR2 YFSETQ. DNA of the CDR3: TGCGCCAGCAGCGGAGGGACAGGGGCCGAGCAGTACTTC. This translates into CASSGGTGAEQYF.

V gene TRBV30 combines with J gene TRBJ2-3, with 9 bases fitting TRBD1. Trimming took 4 bases from V and 2 from J; bases not matched to a gene: 7. The CDR3 is made up of 15 amino acids. The germline V gene has CDR1 GTSNPN and CDR2 SVGIG (reference sequence). The CDR3 reads CAWNRQGGVTDTQYF. The CDR3 coding sequence is TGTGCCTGGAATCGACAGGGGGGGGTCACAGATACGCAGTATTTT. The whole variable domain, filled in from reference TRBV30 and TRBJ2-3, reads SQTIHQWPATLVQPVGSPLSLECTVEGTSNPNLYWYRQAAGRGLQLLFYSVGIGQISSEVPQNLSASRPQDRQFILSSKKLLLSDSGFYLCAWNRQGGVTDTQYFGPGTRLTVL.

This chain links TRBV5-1 with TRBJ2-3, with 9 bases fitting TRBD1. CDR1 and CDR2 (germline): SGHRS, YFSETQ. V lost 5 bases and J lost 2; bases outside the gene matches: 6. The CDR3 extends over 15 amino acids. The DNA of the CDR3 is TGCGCCAGCAGTCTGGGACAGGGCACCACAGATACGCAGTATTTT. Encoded protein: CASSLGQGTTDTQYF.

CDR3 nucleotides: TGTGCCAGCAGTGAAAAAGCGGGGTATTACAATGAGCAGTTCTTC. Its protein product is CASSEKAGYYNEQFF. The V gene is TRBV25-1, the J gene TRBJ2-1; TRBD2 aligns across 7 bases. Looked up from germline, CDR1 is MGHDK and CDR2 is SYGVNS. V lost 2 bases to trimming and J lost 4 bases; unmatched junction nucleotides: 5. The CDR3 loop spans 15 amino acids.

This clone occurred a few times. The chain combines TRBV30 with TRBJ1-2, with 10 nucleotides matching TRBD1. The V gene end was trimmed by 1 base and the J gene end by 8 bases; junction bases not matched to a gene: 7. CDR1 and CDR2 from the germline V gene are GTSNPN and SVGIG (reference sequence). The CDR3 totals 14 residues. CDR3 bases: TGTGCCTGGAGTGGTCGGGACAGGGGAAAAGGCTACACCTTC. Its translation is CAWSGRDRGKGYTF.

The sample holds a few counts of this clone. CDR3 in amino acids: CASSQIPDTNYGYTF. The CDR3 region has the DNA TGTGCCAGCAGCCAAATCCCGGACACAAACTATGGCTACACCTTC. The J gene is TRBJ1-2, the V gene TRBV27; the D gene is possibly TRBD1 (5 bases). Trimming shortened V by 6 bases and J by 2 bases, and 16 bases separated the two germline ends. Germline CDR1 and CDR2: MNHEY and SMNVEV (reference sequence). This CDR3 region has 15 residues.

The chain combines TRBV30 with TRBJ1-2; weak D call: TRBD1 (6 bases). CDR3 length: 11 amino acids. Germline V gives CDR1 GTSNPN, CDR2 SVGIG (reference sequence). Deletions cut 5 bases from V and 9 bases from J, with 13 bases between. For the CDR3, the DNA is TGTGCCTGGGAGGGGGTGGGAAGCTACACCTTC. This encodes CAWEGVGSYTF.

The CDR3 DNA is TGTGCCAGCTCACCGGGACAGGGGCATAGCTACACCTTC. Translating gives CASSPGQGHSYTF. The chain couples TRBV18 to TRBJ1-2; TRBD1 aligns across 10 bases. V shed 3 bases, J shed 9 bases, and the junction held 4 bases outside the gene matches. The CDR3 has 13 residues. CDR1 and CDR2 (germline): KGHSH, LQKENI. The whole variable domain, remainder taken from reference TRBV18 and TRBJ1-2, is NAGVMQNPRHLVRRRGQEARLRCSPMKGHSHVYWYRQLPEEGLKFMVYLQKENIIDESGMPKERFSAEFPKEGPSILRIQQVVRGDSAAYFCASSPGQGHSYTFGSGTRLTVV.

The J gene is TRBJ1-5, the V gene TRBV27; a weak D match, TRBD1 (5 bases). The V end lost 4 bases, the J end lost 4 bases, and 11 bases lay between the germline ends. Germline V gives CDR1 MNHEY, CDR2 SMNVEV (reference sequence). The length of the CDR3 is 14 residues. The CDR3 protein is CASSSGGYNQPQHF. In DNA form, the CDR3 reads TGTGCCAGCAGTTCCGGGGGATATAATCAGCCCCAGCATTTT.

This clone occurred a few times. The chain combines TRBV7-9 with TRBJ2-5, with D possibly matching TRBD2 (5 bases). In germline, CDR1 is SEHNR, CDR2 FQNEAQ (reference sequence). This CDR3 contains 14 residues. V dropped 7 bases and J dropped 5 bases, with 17 bases sitting between them. CDR3 loop: CASTPRSSGETQYF. CDR3 coding DNA: TGTGCCAGCACCCCCCGGTCGTCGGGGGAGACCCAGTACTTC. Variable domain in full (rest from reference TRBV7-9 and TRBJ2-5): DTGVSQNPRHKITKRGQNVTFRCDPISEHNRLYWYRQTLGQGPEFLTYFQNEAQLEKSRLLSDRFSAERPKGSFSTLEIQRTEQGDSAMYLCASTPRSSGETQYFGPGTRLLVL.

The J gene is TRBJ2-1, the V gene TRBV14, with D hard to call. CDR3 length equals 13 residues. Germline V gene data show CDR1 as SGHDN and CDR2 as FVKESK. V lost 4 bases to trimming and J lost 4 bases, with 8 bases between them. The CDR3 region has the DNA TGTGCCAGCAGCCCACACCTGTACAATGAGCAGTTCTTC. Translating it yields CASSPHLYNEQFF. Drawing the rest from reference TRBV14 and TRBJ2-1, the complete variable domain is EAGVTQFPSHSVIEKGQTVTLRCDPISGHDNLYWYRRVMGKEIKFLLHFVKESKQDESGMPNNRFLAERTGGTYSTLKVQPAELEDSGVYFCASSPHLYNEQFFGPGTRLTVL.

This clone was counted a few times. The chain joins TRBV30 to TRBJ2-5; D gene uncertain. The CDR3 loop spans 13 amino acids. CDR1 is GTSNPN, CDR2 SVGIG, per germline (reference sequence). The V and J ends lost 0 bases and 10 bases respectively, with 15 bases between them. Here the CDR3 reads CAWSVLGERNQYF. The CDR3 DNA is TGTGCCTGGAGTGTACTGGGCGAAAGGAACCAGTACTTC.

This clone was detected a few times. V and J are TRBV4-3 and TRBJ2-5, with D possibly being TRBD2 (6 bases). Trimming pared 0 bases from V and 5 bases from J, leaving 13 bases between. Germline CDR1 and CDR2: LGHNA and YSLEER. This CDR3 has 15 amino acids. The DNA of the CDR3 is TGCGCCAGCAGCCAAGACCTGGCGGGAACTGAGACCCAGTACTTC. Amino acid sequence: CASSQDLAGTETQYF.

Only a few counts were recorded for this clone. One junction end does not reproduce the germline sequence, and a read error may be involved. The rearrangement links TRBV20-1 to TRBJ1-2; D remains ambiguous. Germline CDR1 reads DFQATT; CDR2 reads SNEGSKA (reference sequence). The CDR3 is 10 residues long. CDR3 sequence (DNA): TGTTCCGGGTTCGGCTATGGCTACACCTTC. As protein: CSGFGYGYTF.

The genes are TRBV2 and TRBJ1-4; TRBD1 is a possible D gene (6 bases). Germline CDR1 is SNHLY and CDR2 is FYNNEI. Trimming pared 7 bases from V and 8 bases from J, leaving 20 bases between. This CDR3 is 15 amino acids long. The CDR3 nucleotides read TGTGCCAGCACCACCGCAACAGGGAAGGGCGAAAAACTGTTTTTT. Translation gives CASTTATGKGEKLFF.